Listed below are T cell receptor beta chains from one sample, sequenced in a study of shared clonotypes between healthy human individuals. Profiled with immunoSEQ multiplex PCR; TCRdb holds only in-frame clones, not every one. Of more than 600,000 clones listed, just over 90% are singletons. Material for sequencing was naive CD8+ T cells sorted from blood. Every receptor here comes from a man aged 25-45 years in good health. Each CDR3 is given without its conserved first and last residue. The D gene is left open where the match is weak.

>TRBV7-3|.
ASSLLGGSTGELF
>TRBV28|.
ASSFSRDSNQPQH
>TRBV2|.
ASTSPLRDPNTGELF
>TRBV29-1|.
SVIGVDTEAF
>TRBV13|TRBD1
ASSLGPSTGELDQPQH
>TRBV6-4|TRBD2
ASSLLAGVGEQF
>TRBV6-5|TRBD1
ASSYSDRGFYGYT
>TRBV9|.
ASSVGGDSYEQY
>TRBV11-3|TRBD2
ASSPPTSGRANEQF
>TRBV7-8|TRBD1
ASSLVGTGGKNQPQH
>TRBV7-9|.
ASSPDRQETQY
>TRBV4-3|.
ASSPDSNEQF
>TRBV15|TRBD2
ATSRVLAGANYEQY
>TRBV30|.
AWAEYEAF
>TRBV29-1|.
SVVAVNQETQY
>TRBV28|.
ASSPDSGYT
>TRBV7-9|TRBD2
ASTRGTSLHEQF
>TRBV30|.
AWSGSTTGELF
>TRBV5-4|TRBD2
ASSAWTSVYEQY
>TRBV30|.
AWSVLPYGELF
>TRBV18|TRBD1
ASSPGRGYEQF
>TRBV9|TRBD2
ASSPAGTILF
>TRBV19|.
ASSIDRDGARNVLT
>TRBV19|.
ASSIAQGTYEQY
>TRBV7-9|.
ASSLAGSYNEQF
>TRBV7-8|.
ASSLGNPHPLSGANVLT
>TRBV7-3|TRBD2
ASVNPGGLLAGGFNNEQF
>TRBV14|TRBD1
ASSPSTGQGGVMGQPQH
>TRBV4-1|TRBD1
ASSQLGQERYNAYGYT
>TRBV2|TRBD2
ASSGTSGSYEQY
>TRBV9|.
ASSVGGATQETQY
>TRBV4-2|TRBD1
ASSQDPDPTGTGGKANYGYT
>TRBV29-1|.
SVGTLKEQY
>TRBV6-1|TRBD1
ASSDLPGQSYGYT
>TRBV30|.
AWTTYNEQF
>TRBV9|.
ASSVAAGEQF
>TRBV15|.
ATSSNRVTYEQY
>TRBV27|.
ASSLRARAGNTIY
>TRBV29-1|.
SLGGATYNEQF
>TRBV4-2|TRBD1
ASSLGQGADTQY
>TRBV12-2|.
ASRFGRDRVFASPYSNQPQH
>TRBV28|.
ASSYPPLAGRIDEQF
>TRBV11-2|TRBD2
ASSRRGSSYNEQF
>TRBV27|.
ASSFGDPGNTEAF
>TRBV11-2|TRBD2
ASSSPTSGVLQETQY
>TRBV6-1|.
ASTLSGTYGNTIY
>TRBV27|.
ASSYLLQPTGELF